This section outlines one T cell receptor beta chain sequence together with its context. Antigen specificity is unknown. This sample is part of a study of CD4 T cells in relation to SARS-CoV-2 and coronaviruses. In germline, CDR1 is GTSNPN, CDR2 SVGIG (reference sequence). V was trimmed by 0 bases and J by 0 bases, leaving 10 bases between them. The CDR3 sequence is 15 residues long. Produced via immunoSEQ multiplex PCR; TCRdb's table is partial and in-frame only. The sample carries over 35,000 clones, 77% recorded once. The material sequenced was memory CD4+ T cells from PBMCs, cultured in vitro. The J gene is TRBJ2-3, the V gene TRBV30; D is uncertain. This receptor was obtained from an adult with COVID-19. The CDR3 region is CAWSVLWPSTDTQYF. In DNA, the CDR3 is TGTGCCTGGAGTGTACTTTGGCCCAGCACAGATACGCAGTATTTT.